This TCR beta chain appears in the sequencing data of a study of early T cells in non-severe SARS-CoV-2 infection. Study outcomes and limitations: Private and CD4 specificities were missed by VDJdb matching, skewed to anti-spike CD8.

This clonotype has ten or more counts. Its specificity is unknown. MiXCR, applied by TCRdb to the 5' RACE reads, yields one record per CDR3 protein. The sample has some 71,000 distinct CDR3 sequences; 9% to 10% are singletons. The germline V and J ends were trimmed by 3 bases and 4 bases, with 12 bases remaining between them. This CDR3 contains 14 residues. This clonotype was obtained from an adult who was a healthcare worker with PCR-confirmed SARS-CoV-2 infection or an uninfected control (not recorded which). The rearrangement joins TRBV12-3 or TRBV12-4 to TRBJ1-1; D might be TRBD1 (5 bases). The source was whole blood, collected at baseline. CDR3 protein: CASSFSTTGTEAFF. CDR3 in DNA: TGTGCCAGCAGTTTTTCTACAACAGGCACTGAAGCTTTCTTT.